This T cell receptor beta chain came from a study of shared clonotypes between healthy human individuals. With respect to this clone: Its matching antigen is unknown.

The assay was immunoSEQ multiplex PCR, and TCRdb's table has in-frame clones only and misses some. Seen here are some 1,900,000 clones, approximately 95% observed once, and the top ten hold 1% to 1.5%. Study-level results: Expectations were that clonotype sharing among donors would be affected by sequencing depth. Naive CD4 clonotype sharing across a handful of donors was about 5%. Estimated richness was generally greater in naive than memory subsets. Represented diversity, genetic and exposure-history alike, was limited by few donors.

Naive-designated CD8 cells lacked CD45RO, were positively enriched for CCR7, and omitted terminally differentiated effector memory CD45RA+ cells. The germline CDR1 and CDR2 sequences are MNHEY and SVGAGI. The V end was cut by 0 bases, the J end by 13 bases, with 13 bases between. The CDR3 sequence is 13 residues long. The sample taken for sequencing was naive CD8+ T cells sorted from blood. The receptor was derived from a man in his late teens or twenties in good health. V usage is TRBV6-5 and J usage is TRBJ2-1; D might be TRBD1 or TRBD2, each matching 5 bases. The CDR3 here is CASSYSDRDPQFF. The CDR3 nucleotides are TGTGCCAGCAGTTACTCCGACCGGGACCCCCAGTTCTTC.